Listed below are T cell receptor beta chains from one sample, sequenced in a study of blood T cell repertoires in COVID-19. The data were produced by immunoSEQ multiplex PCR, yet TCRdb's version contains in-frame clones alone and is incomplete. The sample contains some 310,000 clones, roughly 90% of which appear only once. The specimen sequenced was PBMCs or T cells enriched from blood (not recorded which). These receptors originate from a woman in her thirties who had recovered from COVID-19. Both conserved end residues are part of each CDR3. D genes are given only for firm matches. The size field is filled for only some rows; it gives once, few, many or a size class.

V gene,D gene,J gene,clone size,CDR3 protein,CDR3 DNA
TRBV4-1,-,TRBJ1-5,-,CASSHTQDGAQHF,TGCGCCAGCAGCCATACCCAGGACGGGGCCCAGCATTTT
TRBV4-1,TRBD2,TRBJ2-7,-,CASKRSGRAGEQYF,TGCGCCAGCAAACGAAGCGGGAGGGCGGGGGAGCAGTACTTC
TRBV29-1,-,TRBJ1-2,-,CSVGLGGDYGYTF,TGCAGCGTCGGGTTGGGGGGTGACTATGGCTACACCTTC
TRBV20-1,-,TRBJ1-2,-,CSASLRYGYTF,TGCAGTGCTAGTCTACGGTACGGCTACACCTTC
TRBV25-1,TRBD2,TRBJ2-7,once,CASSELVSGLLREQYF,TGTGCCAGCAGTGAATTGGTTAGCGGGCTTCTACGCGAGCAGTACTTC
TRBV7-2,-,TRBJ2-3,-,CASSATGVADTQYF,TGTGCCAGCAGCGCTACGGGAGTGGCAGATACGCAGTATTTT
TRBV19,-,TRBJ2-7,-,CASSIGLFYEQYF,TGTGCCAGTAGTATTGGACTATTCTACGAGCAGTACTTC
TRBV6-2/TRBV6-3,TRBD2,TRBJ2-1,-,CASSYPGLAGAPTNEQFF,TGTGCCAGCAGTTACCCGGGACTAGCGGGAGCACCTACGAATGAGCAGTTCTTC
TRBV29-1,TRBD1,TRBJ1-2,-,CSVARDSYGYTF,TGCAGCGTTGCCCGGGACAGCTATGGCTACACCTTC
TRBV6-2/TRBV6-3,TRBD1,TRBJ1-5,-,CASSRTGRSNQPQHF,TGTGCCAGCAGTAGGACAGGGAGAAGTAATCAGCCCCAGCATTTT
TRBV7-9,-,TRBJ1-5,-,CASSFGEAESNQPQHF,TGTGCCAGCAGCTTTGGAGAGGCGGAGAGCAATCAGCCCCAGCATTTT
TRBV2,-,TRBJ1-1,-,CASRTDSSEAFF,TGTGCCAGCAGAACCGACAGTTCTGAAGCTTTCTTT
TRBV18,-,TRBJ1-5,-,CASSPFSTADPNQPQHF,TGTGCCAGCTCACCATTTTCGACAGCCGACCCGAATCAGCCCCAGCATTTT
TRBV28,-,TRBJ1-5,-,CASSLWGRPQPQHF,TGTGCCAGCAGTCTCTGGGGCAGGCCTCAGCCCCAGCATTTT
TRBV19,-,TRBJ1-5,-,CASSMSNRADQPQHF,TGTGCCAGTAGTATGTCGAACAGGGCGGATCAGCCCCAGCATTTT
TRBV5-1,-,TRBJ1-4,-,CASSLGPGGEKLFF,TGCGCCAGCAGCTTGGGGCCGGGGGGCGAAAAACTGTTTTTT
TRBV6-2/TRBV6-3,-,TRBJ2-2,-,CASSGTDSGTKYAGELFF,TGTGCCAGCAGCGGGACCGACTCCGGGACAAAATACGCCGGGGAGCTGTTTTTT
TRBV28,TRBD1,TRBJ1-3,-,CASSSSGTGGNTIYF,TGTGCCAGCAGTTCGTCCGGGACAGGGGGAAACACCATATATTTT
TRBV6-5,-,TRBJ1-2,-,CASSSLDSDGYTF,TGTGCCAGCAGTTCTTTGGACAGCGATGGCTACACCTTC
TRBV29-1,-,TRBJ2-7,-,CSVDKAGKAYEQYF,TGCAGCGTTGACAAGGCAGGGAAGGCCTACGAGCAGTACTTC
TRBV6-2/TRBV6-3,TRBD1,TRBJ1-6,-,CASSSSTGGGSPLHF,TGTGCCAGCAGTTCCTCGACAGGGGGAGGATCACCCCTCCACTTT
TRBV27,-,TRBJ1-5,-,CASSFGVNSNQPQHF,TGTGCCAGCAGTTTCGGAGTAAATAGCAATCAGCCCCAGCATTTT
TRBV29-1,TRBD2,TRBJ2-3,-,CSVEGTSGDTDTQYF,TGCAGCGTTGAAGGGACTAGCGGGGACACAGATACGCAGTATTTT
TRBV7-2,-,TRBJ2-5,-,CASSNLAEGEQETQYF,TGTGCCAGCAGCAACCTAGCGGAGGGGGAACAGGAGACCCAGTACTTC
TRBV10-3,TRBD1,TRBJ2-3,-,CAARGQGTDTQYF,TGTGCCGCTCGGGGACAGGGCACAGATACGCAGTATTTT
TRBV7-6,TRBD2,TRBJ2-1,-,CASSLGLRREGFNNEQFF,TGTGCCAGCAGCTTAGGACTCAGGCGGGAGGGTTTCAACAATGAGCAGTTCTTC
TRBV7-9,-,TRBJ2-7,-,CASSTQTGLYEQYF,TGTGCCAGCAGCACGCAGACAGGTCTCTACGAGCAGTACTTC
TRBV21-1,-,TRBJ1-5,-,CASSKEPGTRGQPQHF,TGTGCCAGCAGCAAAGAACCAGGGACAAGGGGCCAGCCCCAGCATTTT
TRBV7-9,-,TRBJ2-2,-,CASSQPGLENTGELFF,TGTGCCAGCAGCCAACCGGGACTGGAGAACACCGGGGAGCTGTTTTTT
TRBV7-2,-,TRBJ1-1,-,CASSLSFVSTEAFF,TGTGCCAGCAGCTTAAGCTTCGTCTCCACTGAAGCTTTCTTT
TRBV6-5,-,TRBJ1-4,-,CASSFDSGGEKLFF,TGTGCCAGCAGTTTCGACTCCGGGGGGGAAAAACTGTTTTTT